A selection of T cell receptor beta chains follows, all from one sample in a study of glioma-infiltrating T cells. TCRdb re-called the multiplex PCR reads with MiXCR, one entry per CDR3 protein. The table records around 190,000 distinct CDR3 sequences, about 46% of them present only once. Source material: glioma tissue, nonneoplastic brain tissue, or PBMCs (not recorded which). The receptors derive from a human donor with low-grade glioma or glioblastoma, undergoing nonglioma brain surgery, or in good health (not recorded which). Each CDR3 is given with its conserved first and last residue. Each record gives: D gene, clone size, J gene, V gene, CDR3 protein, CDR3 DNA. The D gene is left open where the match is weak. The size of a clone is reported for some rows only, either as once, few or many, or as a class for expanded clones.

NA	many	TRBJ2-7	TRBV27	CASSLSWLVVEQYF	TGTGCCAGCAGTTTATCGTGGCTGGTAGTCGAGCAGTACTTC
TRBD1	many	TRBJ2-7	TRBV28	CASSLLDRGYEQYF	TGTGCCAGCAGTTTGTTGGACAGGGGATACGAGCAGTACTTC
TRBD1	NA	TRBJ2-1	TRBV24-1	CATSEGARYNEQFF	TGTGCCACCAGCGAGGGGGCGAGGTACAATGAGCAGTTCTTC
TRBD1	many	TRBJ2-7	TRBV20-1	CSARAQGAPYEQYF	TGCAGTGCTAGAGCGCAGGGGGCTCCCTACGAGCAGTACTTC
NA	NA	TRBJ2-3	TRBV29-1	CRVGQTTDTQYF	TGCAGAGTTGGACAGACCACAGATACGCAGTATTTT
NA	once	TRBJ2-1	TRBV5-1	CASTSGGIHNEQFF	TGCGCCAGTACTAGTGGAGGGATTCACAATGAGCAGTTCTTC
NA	medium-sized	TRBJ1-1	TRBV6-1	CASREHGTNTEAFF	TGTGCCAGTCGAGAGCACGGAACCAACACTGAAGCTTTCTTT
TRBD1	few	TRBJ2-7	TRBV11-1	CASSLGDDRAITYEQYF	TGTGCCAGCAGCTTAGGAGACGACAGGGCAATTACCTACGAGCAGTACTTC
NA	NA	TRBJ2-3	TRBV7-8	CASSNKDTQYF	TGTGCCAGCAGCAATAAAGATACGCAGTATTTT
TRBD1	NA	TRBJ2-5	TRBV19	CASSMRTGTETQYF	TGTGCCAGTAGTATGCGGACAGGGACAGAGACCCAGTACTTC
NA	few	TRBJ2-7	TRBV18	CASSPPVGDEQYF	TGTGCCAGCTCACCACCCGTCGGGGACGAGCAGTACTTC
NA	NA	TRBJ2-3	TRBV10-1	CASSESGLGDTQYF	TGCGCCAGCAGTGAGTCGGGGTTAGGAGATACGCAGTATTTT
NA	many	TRBJ2-7	TRBV20-1	CSGQQGVSPYEQYF	TGCAGTGGTCAACAGGGTGTATCTCCCTACGAGCAGTACTTC
NA	few	TRBJ2-2	TRBV25-1	CASSEFRLNGELFF	TGTGCCAGCAGTGAATTTAGGTTAAACGGGGAGCTGTTTTTT
NA	few	TRBJ2-5	TRBV4-2	CASSLGVNQETQYF	TGTGCCAGCAGCCTCGGGGTAAACCAAGAGACCCAGTACTTC
NA	NA	TRBJ2-7	TRBV5-4	CASSSDPGYEQYF	TGTGCCAGCAGCTCTGACCCAGGGTACGAGCAGTACTTC